This T cell receptor (beta chain) stems from a study of T cell responses to AZD1222 COVID-19 vaccine. Trimming took 3 bases from V and 7 from J, leaving 19 bases between them. CDR1 SGHNT and CDR2 YYREEE come from the germline V gene (reference sequence). The CDR3 covers 16 residues. TCRdb's table, derived via immunoSEQ multiplex PCR, lists solely in-frame clones and lacks some. The data show about 150,000 clones, with around nine tenths seen just once and about 1.6% held by the top ten. The chain has TRBV5-4 and TRBJ2-2; no definite D call. The sequencing here drew on peripheral blood, taken 28 days after the second AZD1222 dose. The sequence was collected from an adult who received the AZD1222 COVID-19 vaccine. CDR3 coding DNA: TGTGCCAGCAGCTCTCCGCAACGGACGATCGGCGGGGAGCTGTTTTTT. Translation: CASSSPQRTIGGELFF.